This T cell receptor beta chain is drawn from a study of CD8 T cells in Susac syndrome. Study-wide points: Clonal expansion was missing from Susac syndrome CD4+ T cell repertoires.

There are 15 residues in the CDR3. The germline V gene has CDR1 DFQATT and CDR2 SNEGSKA (reference sequence). V shed 1 base and J 6 bases; nucleotides not matched to a gene: 7. Comment on this clonotype: Its antigen is currently unknown.

TCR beta sequencing was performed on blood CD8+ and CD4+ T cells. The diagnostic criteria were recently defined, and patients with Susac syndrome met them for definite or probable disease. Random hexamers served to reverse transcribe roughly 0.5 to 1 ug RNA. One entry per CDR3 protein, called by TCRdb with MiXCR from the immunoSEQ multiplex PCR reads. Altogether 160,000 or so distinct CDR3 sequences are present, about 95% being singletons, with the ten largest covering 0.15% to 0.2%. The V and J genes are TRBV20-1 and TRBJ2-2; 8 nucleotides line up with TRBD2. Sequencing was done on a sample of CD4+ T cells from PBMCs. The clonotype was recovered from a human donor with Susac syndrome. The CDR3: CSARVGLVGSGELFF. CDR3 bases: TGCAGTGCTAGAGTGGGACTAGTGGGGTCCGGGGAGCTGTTTTTT.